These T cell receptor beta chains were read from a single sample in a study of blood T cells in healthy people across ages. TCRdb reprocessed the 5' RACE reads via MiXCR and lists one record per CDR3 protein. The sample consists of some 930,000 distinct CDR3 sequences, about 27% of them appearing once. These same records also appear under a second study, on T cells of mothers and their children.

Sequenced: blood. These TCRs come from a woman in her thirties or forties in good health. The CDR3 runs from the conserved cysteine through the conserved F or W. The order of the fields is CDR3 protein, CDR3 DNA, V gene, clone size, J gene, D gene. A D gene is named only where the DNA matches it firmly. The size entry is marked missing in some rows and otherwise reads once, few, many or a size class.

cdr3_aa: CASSFTQGTREKLFF; cdr3_nt: TGTGCCAGCAGTTTTACTCAGGGGACGCGCGAAAAACTGTTTTTT; v_call: TRBV27; clone_size: -; j_call: TRBJ1-4; d_call: -
cdr3_aa: CASSLMANEQFF; cdr3_nt: TGCGCCAGCAGCTTGATGGCCAATGAGCAGTTCTTC; v_call: TRBV5-1; clone_size: -; j_call: TRBJ2-1; d_call: -
cdr3_aa: CATSDFRQGSYNEQFF; cdr3_nt: TGTGCCACCAGTGATTTTCGTCAGGGCTCCTACAATGAGCAGTTCTTC; v_call: TRBV24-1; clone_size: -; j_call: TRBJ2-1; d_call: -
cdr3_aa: CAWSVPRDRGLRSGANVLTF; cdr3_nt: TGTGCCTGGAGTGTCCCCCGGGACAGGGGGCTAAGGTCTGGGGCCAACGTCCTGACTTTC; v_call: TRBV30; clone_size: once; j_call: TRBJ2-6; d_call: TRBD1
cdr3_aa: CASSSTGGSLPTGQYF; cdr3_nt: TGTGCCAGCAGCTCGACAGGGGGCAGCCTACCTACAGGGCAGTACTTC; v_call: TRBV7-2; clone_size: -; j_call: TRBJ2-7; d_call: TRBD1
cdr3_aa: CATENRGTTAYGYTF; cdr3_nt: TGTGCCACCGAGAACAGGGGGACAACAGCCTATGGCTACACCTTC; v_call: TRBV15; clone_size: few; j_call: TRBJ1-2; d_call: TRBD1
cdr3_aa: CASRRTSGIYNEQFF; cdr3_nt: TGTGCCAGCAGACGGACTAGCGGGATCTACAATGAGCAGTTCTTC; v_call: TRBV12-3/TRBV12-4; clone_size: -; j_call: TRBJ2-1; d_call: TRBD2
cdr3_aa: CASSPGTYKSYEQYF; cdr3_nt: TGTGCCAGCAGCCCCGGGACCTACAAGTCCTACGAGCAGTACTTC; v_call: TRBV9; clone_size: many; j_call: TRBJ2-7; d_call: -
cdr3_aa: CASSQAVAAGGETQYF; cdr3_nt: TGTGCCAGCTCACAGGCCGTCGCAGCGGGAGGAGAGACCCAGTACTTC; v_call: TRBV18; clone_size: few; j_call: TRBJ2-5; d_call: TRBD2
cdr3_aa: CASNPGAYNEQFF; cdr3_nt: TGTGCCAGCAACCCGGGGGCCTACAATGAGCAGTTCTTC; v_call: TRBV6-2/TRBV6-3; clone_size: many; j_call: TRBJ2-1; d_call: -
cdr3_aa: CASSEGGRRLDTQYF; cdr3_nt: TGTGCCAGCAGTGAGGGGGGACGACGTCTAGATACGCAGTATTTT; v_call: TRBV6-1; clone_size: few; j_call: TRBJ2-3; d_call: -
cdr3_aa: CSARAVLAAGATNYGYTF; cdr3_nt: TGCAGTGCTAGAGCCGTACTCGCAGCCGGGGCCACTAACTATGGCTACACCTTC; v_call: TRBV20-1; clone_size: -; j_call: TRBJ1-2; d_call: -
cdr3_aa: CASSLALWGESYEQYF; cdr3_nt: TGTGCCAGCAGTTTAGCCCTTTGGGGGGAGTCCTACGAGCAGTACTTC; v_call: TRBV12-3/TRBV12-4; clone_size: many; j_call: TRBJ2-7; d_call: -
cdr3_aa: CASSLDRLSNQPQHF; cdr3_nt: TGTGCCAGCAGTTTAGACAGGCTAAGCAATCAACCCCAGCATTTT; v_call: TRBV12-3/TRBV12-4; clone_size: -; j_call: TRBJ1-5; d_call: -
cdr3_aa: CSVGVRSFEQYF; cdr3_nt: TGCAGCGTTGGCGTCAGATCCTTCGAGCAGTACTTC; v_call: TRBV29-1; clone_size: few; j_call: TRBJ2-7; d_call: -
cdr3_aa: CASSDLRPHLNYGYTF; cdr3_nt: TGTGCCAGCAGTGATCTCAGGCCGCATCTTAACTATGGCTACACCTTC; v_call: TRBV6-1; clone_size: -; j_call: TRBJ1-2; d_call: -
cdr3_aa: CASSSGQVSDTQYF; cdr3_nt: TGTGCCAGCAGTTCAGGACAGGTCTCAGATACGCAGTATTTT; v_call: TRBV28; clone_size: -; j_call: TRBJ2-3; d_call: TRBD1
cdr3_aa: CANPTADSYNEQFF; cdr3_nt: TGTGCCAACCCGACCGCGGATTCCTACAATGAGCAGTTCTTC; v_call: TRBV7-3; clone_size: -; j_call: TRBJ2-1; d_call: -
cdr3_aa: CASRPKRGGHRNEQFF; cdr3_nt: TGTGCCAGCAGACCAAAGCGGGGGGGCCATAGGAATGAGCAGTTCTTC; v_call: TRBV27; clone_size: few; j_call: TRBJ2-1; d_call: TRBD2
cdr3_aa: CAISDTGTSEGETQYF; cdr3_nt: TGTGCCATCAGTGATACCGGGACTAGCGAGGGAGAGACCCAGTACTTC; v_call: TRBV10-3; clone_size: many; j_call: TRBJ2-5; d_call: TRBD2
cdr3_aa: CASSFLEGTEAFF; cdr3_nt: TGTGCCAGCAGTTTCTTGGAGGGGACTGAAGCTTTCTTT; v_call: TRBV12-3/TRBV12-4; clone_size: many; j_call: TRBJ1-1; d_call: -
cdr3_aa: CASISAGLVYNEQFF; cdr3_nt: TGTGCCAGCATCTCAGCGGGGTTGGTCTACAATGAGCAGTTCTTC; v_call: TRBV27; clone_size: -; j_call: TRBJ2-1; d_call: TRBD2
cdr3_aa: CASSSQAGTGSLDLTF; cdr3_nt: TGTGCCAGCAGCTCCCAAGCCGGGACAGGGTCTCTGGACCTGACTTTC; v_call: TRBV7-9; clone_size: -; j_call: TRBJ2-6; d_call: TRBD1
cdr3_aa: CASSYGGGSSYNEQFF; cdr3_nt: TGTGCCAGCAGTTACGGAGGCGGGAGCTCCTACAATGAGCAGTTCTTC; v_call: TRBV6-6; clone_size: many; j_call: TRBJ2-1; d_call: TRBD2
cdr3_aa: CSVVSMRRRIVGGRGETQYF; cdr3_nt: TGCAGCGTTGTTTCGATGAGACGTAGGATTGTGGGGGGCCGGGGAGAGACCCAGTACTTC; v_call: TRBV29-1; clone_size: many; j_call: TRBJ2-5; d_call: -
cdr3_aa: CASSLGSRLGYTF; cdr3_nt: TGTGCCAGCAGCTTAGGTTCGCGTCTGGGCTACACCTTC; v_call: TRBV11-2; clone_size: -; j_call: TRBJ1-2; d_call: -
cdr3_aa: CASSQDLLSRDSFFSPLHF; cdr3_nt: TGTGCCAGCAGCCAAGACCTCTTGAGCCGGGACAGCTTTTTTTCACCCCTCCACTTT; v_call: TRBV3-1; clone_size: -; j_call: TRBJ1-6; d_call: TRBD1
cdr3_aa: CASSVRTGDYEQYF; cdr3_nt: TGTGCCAGCAGCGTTAGGACAGGGGACTACGAGCAGTACTTC; v_call: TRBV7-2; clone_size: few; j_call: TRBJ2-7; d_call: TRBD1
cdr3_aa: CASVGSGGRGQYF; cdr3_nt: TGTGCCAGCGTAGGGAGCGGGGGGAGAGGGCAGTACTTC; v_call: TRBV12-3/TRBV12-4; clone_size: -; j_call: TRBJ2-4; d_call: TRBD2
cdr3_aa: CASSFREGVRRTEAFF; cdr3_nt: TGTGCCAGCAGCTTCCGAGAGGGGGTTCGTCGTACTGAAGCTTTCTTT; v_call: TRBV11-2; clone_size: few; j_call: TRBJ1-1; d_call: -
cdr3_aa: CASSGLGVRATNEKLFF; cdr3_nt: TGTGCCAGCAGCGGATTGGGTGTCAGGGCTACTAATGAAAAACTGTTTTTT; v_call: TRBV11-2; clone_size: few; j_call: TRBJ1-4; d_call: -
cdr3_aa: CASSETGYSNQPQHF; cdr3_nt: TGTGCCAGCAGTGAGACAGGGTATAGCAATCAGCCCCAGCATTTT; v_call: TRBV12-3/TRBV12-4; clone_size: -; j_call: TRBJ1-5; d_call: TRBD1
cdr3_aa: CASSTTSGGNIQYF; cdr3_nt: TGTGCCAGCAGCACAACTAGCGGGGGAAACATTCAGTACTTC; v_call: TRBV11-2; clone_size: -; j_call: TRBJ2-4; d_call: TRBD2
cdr3_aa: CASSSGQGYYGYTF; cdr3_nt: TGCGCCAGCAGCTCGGGACAGGGCTACTATGGCTACACCTTC; v_call: TRBV5-1; clone_size: few; j_call: TRBJ1-2; d_call: TRBD1
cdr3_aa: CASSPFGGQGNSYEQYF; cdr3_nt: TGTGCCAGCAGCCCTTTCGGGGGACAGGGTAACTCCTACGAGCAGTACTTC; v_call: TRBV7-2; clone_size: many; j_call: TRBJ2-7; d_call: TRBD1
cdr3_aa: CASSLTTSNTEAFF; cdr3_nt: TGTGCCAGCAGCTTGACAACATCGAACACTGAAGCTTTCTTT; v_call: TRBV5-5; clone_size: -; j_call: TRBJ1-1; d_call: -
cdr3_aa: CASRGGPGEQYF; cdr3_nt: TGTGCCAGCAGGGGGGGACCGGGGGAGCAGTACTTC; v_call: TRBV25-1; clone_size: many; j_call: TRBJ2-7; d_call: -